This T cell receptor (beta chain) comes out of a study of shared clonotypes between healthy human individuals. As regards this clone: This CDR3 is also generated by other DNA sequences in the sample.

Terminally differentiated effector memory CD45RA+ cells were left out of the naive CD8 fraction, which was CD45RO-negative and positively selected for CCR7. CDR1 is SEHNR, CDR2 FQNEAQ, per germline (reference sequence). This CDR3 comprises 12 residues. Trimming cost V 5 bases and J 7 bases, with 9 bases left between them. Repertoires were generated with immunoSEQ multiplex PCR, while TCRdb's copy carries only in-frame clones and drops some. The sample lists 1.5 million to 2.5 million clones, just under 95% occurring once. This receptor was taken from a man aged 18-30 years in good health. Source material: naive CD8+ T cells sorted from blood. V is TRBV7-9 and J is TRBJ2-1; D is unclear. CDR3 residues: CASSGLGNEQFF. CDR3 coding DNA: TGTGCCAGCAGCGGCTTAGGGAATGAGCAGTTCTTC.